This TCR beta chain was sequenced for a study of blood T cell repertoires in COVID-19. About the study: Collection of acute and convalescent COVID-19 samples took place in the United States, Italy and Spain. Sample material is recorded as cDNA or gDNA derived from T cells, B-cell-depleted T cells, or PBMCs.

Under the authors' procedure: From reference gene primer amplification, estimates of nucleated cell counts were derived. Generated by immunoSEQ multiplex PCR, the TCRdb table keeps only in-frame clones and is missing some. V and J calls and clone size are those listed in that table; D and trimming were worked out from the DNA. The data show over 350,000 clones, 88% seen once. V shed 5 bases and J shed 5 bases, with 9 bases lying between them. The CDR3 is 12 amino acids. The sequence was collected from a woman in her twenties or thirties with acute COVID-19. Specimen: PBMCs or T cells enriched from blood (not recorded which). This chain links TRBV12-3 or TRBV12-4 with TRBJ1-1; D unresolved. CDR3 sequence reads: CASSPGRTEAFF. In DNA form, the CDR3 reads TGTGCCAGCAGTCCGGGGAGGACTGAAGCTTTCTTT.